This T cell receptor beta chain comes out of a study of blood T cells in healthy people across ages (dated by TCRdb to about 2015). Describing the broader study: In model experiments, roughly one uniquely barcoded TCR beta cDNA molecule per two T cells was captured by template switching. To track age-related changes in TCR beta repertoire diversity, the study relied on deep sequencing normalized with unique cDNA molecular identifiers. Four age groups were formed from the donors: young (average roughly 15 years), middle-aged (approximately 39), aged (around 68) and long-lived (approximately 78). Two additional independent replicas of 1 million unique cDNA reads from the same blood draw were analyzed for two donors (one aged 18 to 29 and one aged 80 or older).

The donors were some 39 Caucasian individuals from Russia, aged about 6 to 100 years, who were systemically healthy. Each donor gave about 9.7 milliliters of peripheral blood, drawn into EDTA-treated Vacutainer tubes. Ficoll-Paque density-gradient centrifugation was used to isolate PBMCs, with at least 6 million per sample. Trizol reagent was used to extract total RNA from PBMCs, with at least 5 micrograms per sample. For every donor, an aliquot of PBMCs went through flow cytometry to measure the percentages of naive CD45RAhigh/CD27high T cells. The library was prepared using 5' RACE. The sequencer was an Illumina HiSeq 2500. A second PCR of roughly 7 to 12 cycles was run with a J-beta primer mix and a sample-barcoded 5' primer. A unique molecular identifier was introduced onto each TCR beta cDNA molecule by a template-switch 5' adaptor carrying 12 random nucleotides. Each sample yielded at least 2.5 million CDR3-containing paired-end reads. First-strand cDNA was synthesized from all RNA with the Mint cDNA synthesis kit, primed by a TRBC-specific oligonucleotide. After uracil-DNA glycosylase treatment, a first 18-cycle PCR used universal primers M1SS and BC2_uni_R on all cDNA. The published analysis was carried out like this. For normalization, 1 million high-quality reads, each with a distinct molecular identifier, were randomly selected from each sample. Instead of being binned into consensus sequences, reads with shared molecular identifiers were discarded. MiTCR, with a Q25 quality threshold and the strictest error-elimination algorithm, was used for CDR3 identification, clonotype clustering and error correction. Lower-bound total TCR beta diversity was estimated with a nonparametric unseen species model using Euler transformation. The public reads were quality trimmed at Q25 with fastp and then assembled into clones with MiXCR by TCRdb, keeping productive beta chains. CDR3 protein duplicates are merged, each entry listing the most common genes and DNA. TCRdb's processing, not the study's, gives the V and J calls here. The sample profile shows hundreds of thousands of distinct CDR3 sequences; roughly a quarter of them were found once. The top ten constitute approximately 3.5% of the sample.

Study-wide findings and limitations: The long-lived group showed more naive CD4+ T cells, fewer expanded clones and increased TCR diversity than the aged group, suggesting age selection. Estimates of total diversity based on one million sequenced T cells were regarded as lower bounds and as underestimates. Observed TCR beta diversity per million T cells fell roughly linearly with age, and a significant reduction was already apparent by age around 40. A strong correlation was found between observed TCR beta diversity and the percentage of naive T cells measured by flow cytometry. Because the CMV infection status of the donors was unknown, age-related changes in expanded clonotypes may potentially have been confounded. Conclusive comparison of naive and antigen-experienced compartments was prevented by the profiling of bulk unsorted PBMCs.

Points on this clonotype: The antigen it recognizes is unknown. Base qualities are not at hand, and no much larger clone is one base apart.

This sample was shared with a second study, whose subject was T cells of mothers and their children. As the second study states: Nine systemically healthy Caucasian individuals served as donors, namely three mothers together with their six children. cDNA synthesis consumed the entire amount of extracted RNA, loaded at about 1.5 ug RNA in each 15 ul reaction. In the second PCR, the M1S primer introduced both the sample barcodes and 2-4 random nucleotides. Over 8.5 million TCR beta CDR3 reads were obtained for each mother, and millions of reads were obtained for each child. Thymic selection similarly shapes TCR recombination output in related and unrelated pairs, with minor effect from inherited differences. Normalized repertoire overlap was always slightly but never significantly higher in related than unrelated mother-child pairs. No persistent microchimeric T cell clones were detected, at a sensitivity of roughly 100 clones per million clonotypes. The study used deep NGS to compare TCR beta repertoires of mothers and children, seeking features distinguishing related mother-child pairs from unrelated individuals. Mothers averaged 40 +/- 4 years of age and children averaged around 10 +/- 4 years. Libraries were sequenced on Illumina HiSeq 2000 with 100+100 nt paired-end reads after adapter ligation with NEBNext reagents. Mother and child libraries were prepared a month apart and sequenced in separate runs to prevent cross-contamination. Between roughly 450,000 and 2,000,000 distinct TCR beta clonotypes were identified per donor. Naive TCR beta clonotypes were estimated from low-frequency clonotypes matched to each donor's FACS-determined naive share, without sorting.

This TCR derives from a boy between 2 and 10 years old in good health. The sample was blood.

CDR3 loop: CSARDGGWGAYGYTF. The nucleotide sequence is given as TGCAGTGCTAGAGATGGGGGGTGGGGCGCTTATGGCTACACCTTC. This chain joins TRBV20-1 to TRBJ1-2, with TRBD1 tentatively as D gene (5 bases match). CDR1 is given as DFQATT and CDR2 as SNEGSKA, both from the germline V gene (reference sequence). The CDR3 runs 15 residues from the cysteine to the phenylalanine. CDR3 DNA is the only sequence kept; it has 45 bases, read in frame from the first base. V and J lose 0 bases and 5 bases, and a span of 16 bases separates them.